This T cell receptor beta chain was sequenced for a study of blood T cell repertoires in COVID-19. CDR1 is SEHNR and CDR2 is FQNEAQ in the germline V gene (reference sequence). The CDR3 contains 14 residues. V dropped 1 base and J dropped 1 base, with 7 bases sitting between them. For recovered donors of Cohort 3, there were two negative PCRs, clearance, or symptom resolution. Per the authors' pipeline: Estimates of nucleated cell counts were drawn from the amplification of reference gene primers. The protocol was immunoSEQ multiplex PCR, while the TCRdb copy is restricted to in-frame clones and leaves out a portion. V and J calls and clone size are those listed in that table; D and trimming were worked out from the DNA. The sample has 200,000 to 250,000 clones, 88% seen once.

The gene calls are TRBV7-9 and TRBJ1-1; unclear D gene. This clonotype originated in a woman in her 30s who had recovered from COVID-19. The source material was PBMCs or T cells enriched from blood (not recorded which). In nucleotides, the CDR3 is TGTGCCAGCAGCTTAGGGGCAGGGAACACTGAAGCTTTCTTT. Its protein product is CASSLGAGNTEAFF.